This T cell receptor (beta chain) originates from a study of OX40 agonist ivuxolimab in advanced cancers. Study overall: Every patient in dose escalation had hepatocellular carcinoma, melanoma, renal cell or head and neck cancer.

Measured with immunoSEQ multiplex PCR; TCRdb has only the in-frame clones, and not every one. The sample yields some 77,000 clones, approximately 86% seen once. Trimming took off 7 bases at V and 3 bases at J, with 15 bases between the two ends. Germline-derived CDR1 and CDR2 are SQVTM and ANQGSEA. CDR3 size: 13 residues. Source: CD4+ or CD8+ T cells sorted from blood, taken in a trial of the OX40 agonist ivuxolimab. The sequence was collected from an adult with an advanced solid tumor such as melanoma, head and neck, liver or kidney cancer. The rearrangement joins TRBV29-1 to TRBJ1-1, with D perhaps matching TRBD1 (5 bases). The CDR3 sequence is CSARRAGDTEAFF. The CDR3 DNA is TGCAGCGCCCGCCGGGCGGGGGACACTGAAGCTTTCTTT. Based on the CDR3 plus reference TRBV29-1 and TRBJ1-1, the full variable domain is SAVISQKPSRDICQRGTSLTIQCQVDSQVTMMFWYRQQPGQSLTLIATANQGSEATYESGFVIDKFPISRPNLTFSTLTVSNMSPEDSSIYLCSARRAGDTEAFFGQGTRLTVV.